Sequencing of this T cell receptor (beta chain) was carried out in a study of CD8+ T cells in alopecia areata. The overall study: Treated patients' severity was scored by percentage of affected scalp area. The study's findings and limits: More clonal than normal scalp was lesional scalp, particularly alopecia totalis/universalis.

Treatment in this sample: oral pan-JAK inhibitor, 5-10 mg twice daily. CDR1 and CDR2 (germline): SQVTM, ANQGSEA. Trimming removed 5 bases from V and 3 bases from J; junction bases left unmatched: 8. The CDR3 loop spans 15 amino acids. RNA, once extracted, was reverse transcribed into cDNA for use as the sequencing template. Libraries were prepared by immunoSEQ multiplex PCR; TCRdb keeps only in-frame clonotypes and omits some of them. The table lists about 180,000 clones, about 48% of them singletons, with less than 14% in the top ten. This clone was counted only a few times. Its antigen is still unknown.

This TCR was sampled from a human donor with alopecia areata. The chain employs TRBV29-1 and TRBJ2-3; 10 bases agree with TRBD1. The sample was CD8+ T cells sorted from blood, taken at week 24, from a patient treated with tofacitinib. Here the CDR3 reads CSVKARDRGTDTQYF. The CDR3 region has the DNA TGCAGCGTTAAAGCTCGGGACAGGGGAACAGATACGCAGTATTTT.